A selection of T cell receptor beta chains follows, all from one sample in a study of shared clonotypes between healthy human individuals. Method: immunoSEQ multiplex PCR; TCRdb's copy keeps in-frame clones and lacks some. This sample has more than 2 million clones, with about 94% found just once. Sample: naive CD4+ T cells sorted from blood. The receptors stem from a man aged 18 to 29 in good health. CDR3s include the opening cysteine and the closing phenylalanine or tryptophan. Fields, in order: J gene, V gene, D gene, clone size, CDR3 DNA, CDR3 protein. The D gene is left open where the match is weak. Not all rows give a size; the values are once, few, many and, for expanded clones, a class.

>TRBJ1-2|TRBV10-3|TRBD1|few
TGTGCCATCAGTGCGATACTACAGGGGTTGGACACCTTC
CAISAILQGLDTF
>TRBJ2-1|TRBV5-6|-|once
TGTGCCAGCAGCATGCTAGTATCCAATGAGCAGTTCTTC
CASSMLVSNEQFF
>TRBJ2-7|TRBV6-1|-|-
TGTGCCAGCAGTGTTTCTCTAGGGAGCTACGAGCAGTACTTC
CASSVSLGSYEQYF
>TRBJ2-5|TRBV2|TRBD2|-
TGTGCCAGCAGTGAAGTTAGACTAGCGGGAGGAGAGACCCAGTACTTC
CASSEVRLAGGETQYF
>TRBJ2-7|TRBV5-1|-|-
TGCGCCAGCAGCTTGGACGGTGGGTCAAGCGAGCAGTACTTC
CASSLDGGSSEQYF
>TRBJ1-5|TRBV5-1|-|-
TGCGCCAGCAGCTTGGTCCCAGACAGCAATCAGCCCCAGCATTTT
CASSLVPDSNQPQHF
>TRBJ1-5|TRBV30|-|-
TGTGCCTGGGTAGGACGGGGAAATCAGCCCCAGCATTTT
CAWVGRGNQPQHF
>TRBJ1-1|TRBV14|-|-
TGTGCCAGCAGCCAAGATATGGGACGACGGAATTACACTGAAGCTTTCTTT
CASSQDMGRRNYTEAFF
>TRBJ1-5|TRBV5-6|-|once
TGTGCCAGCAGCTCCGACGGGGATCAGCCCCAGCATTTT
CASSSDGDQPQHF
>TRBJ1-2|TRBV7-9|-|-
TGTGCCAGCAGTGGCGGTTTAAGAGGCTACACCTTC
CASSGGLRGYTF
>TRBJ1-2|TRBV5-4|TRBD1|-
TGTGCCAGCAGCGTGGGGGACAGACACTATGGCTACACCTTC
CASSVGDRHYGYTF
>TRBJ1-2|TRBV18|-|-
TGTGCCAGCTCACCCCTGCAGGGAAACTATGGCTACACCTTC
CASSPLQGNYGYTF
>TRBJ1-2|TRBV29-1|-|-
TGCAGCGTCCCCACCAGGTGGGGCTACACCTTC
CSVPTRWGYTF
>TRBJ1-1|TRBV2|-|few
TGTGCCAGCAGTGACGACAGCAACACTGAAGCTTTCTTT
CASSDDSNTEAFF
>TRBJ1-1|TRBV30|-|-
TGTGCCTGGCTGGCGGCGAACACTGAAGCTTTCTTT
CAWLAANTEAFF
>TRBJ1-6|TRBV5-1|TRBD1|-
TGCGCCAGCAGCGTGACAGGGGAGGATTCACCCCTCCACTTT
CASSVTGEDSPLHF
>TRBJ1-1|TRBV18|-|-
TGTGCCAGCGCGTTTCGAAACAGGGCAACTGAAGCTTTCTTT
CASAFRNRATEAFF
>TRBJ1-3|TRBV4-2|-|-
TGTGCCAGCAGCCACGGGTCTGGAAACACCATATATTTT
CASSHGSGNTIYF
>TRBJ2-5|TRBV5-1|-|-
TGCGCCAGCAGCTTGAACGGGGGGCGCGGGGAGACCCAGTACTTC
CASSLNGGRGETQYF
>TRBJ2-3|TRBV19|-|-
TGTGCCAGTAGTCAGGCAGATACGCAGTATTTT
CASSQADTQYF
>TRBJ1-5|TRBV4-2|-|-
TGTGCCAGCAGCCCCGACGGTGATCAGCCCCAGCATTTT
CASSPDGDQPQHF
>TRBJ1-2|TRBV5-1|TRBD1|-
TGCGCCAGCAGCCGGGACAGGGGAAGCTATGGCTACACCTTC
CASSRDRGSYGYTF
>TRBJ1-1|TRBV6-6|-|-
TGTGCCAGCAGTTACGGACATAAGAACACTGAAGCTTTCTTT
CASSYGHKNTEAFF
>TRBJ2-7|TRBV7-2|TRBD2|-
TGTGCCAGCAGCAGAGCGGGGATCAACTCCTACGAGCAGTACTTC
CASSRAGINSYEQYF
>TRBJ1-4|TRBV29-1|-|-
TGCAGCGTTGACCTGGCAGGCCGTAATGAAAAACTGTTTTTT
CSVDLAGRNEKLFF
>TRBJ2-2|TRBV6-6|-|-
TGTGCCAGCAGTTGGGGGGACCCCAACACCGGGGAGCTGTTTTTT
CASSWGDPNTGELFF
>TRBJ2-7|TRBV19|TRBD2|-
TGTGCCAGTAGTCCCAACCTAGCGGGAGTAAACGAGCAGTACTTC
CASSPNLAGVNEQYF
>TRBJ2-1|TRBV4-1|-|-
TGCGCCAGCAGCCCGGACGGGATCTCCTACAATGAGCAGTTCTTC
CASSPDGISYNEQFF
>TRBJ2-3|TRBV11-2|-|-
TGTGCCAGCAGCCTAATAGGGGGTTCTAGCACAGATACGCAGTATTTT
CASSLIGGSSTDTQYF
>TRBJ2-7|TRBV5-1|-|-
TGCGCCAGCAGCTTGTCGGCAGGGACCTACGAGCAGTACTTC
CASSLSAGTYEQYF
>TRBJ1-2|TRBV7-2|-|-
TGTGCCAGCAGCTTAATGACAACTCTTAACTATGGCTACACCTTC
CASSLMTTLNYGYTF
>TRBJ1-1|TRBV6-6|TRBD1|-
TGTGCCATCGTACCGGGGACAGTCAACACTGAAGCTTTCTTT
CAIVPGTVNTEAFF
>TRBJ2-2|TRBV10-3|TRBD1|-
TGTGCCATCAGGGGACAGGGGGCAACGGGGGAGCTGTTTTTT
CAIRGQGATGELFF